The next 5 T cell receptor beta chains were all read from a single sample in a study of T cell clusters in autoimmune cytopenias (dated by TCRdb to 2018 to 2020). Sequencing was performed on an Illumina MiSeq. TRB rearrangements were amplified by multiplex PCR following a touch-down protocol, with the TRB-A and TRB-B primer pools mixed in one tube. One entry per CDR3 protein sequence results from the TCRdb reprocessing of the reads, with DNA left out. This sample's table lists around 9,700 distinct CDR3 sequences. 4% to 5.5% of the sample comes from the top ten. For each sample, TRB amplification used 200 to 300 ng of peripheral blood genomic DNA, equal to about 38,000 genome equivalents. Separately, the same data were catalogued under a study of T cell repertoires in aging, cancer and after chemotherapy.

Sequenced sample: peripheral blood. These receptors all come from a human donor in good health.

This chain links TRBV20-1 with TRBJ2-1. The V gene's germline CDR1 is DFQATT and CDR2 SNEGSKA (reference sequence). The CDR3 extends over 15 amino acids. The CDR3 loop is CSAAHGGSSYNEQFF.

The chain uses TRBV28 and TRBJ2-5; TCRdb's assignment of TRBD2 cannot be checked, as there is no DNA. This CDR3 spans 15 amino acids. From germline, CDR1 is MDHEN and CDR2 SYDVKM. CDR3 residues: CASKKSGGMSGTQYF.

This clonotype shows up as medium-sized by frequency. This chain's CDR3 is CSVVDRTRSEQYF. The rearrangement joins TRBV29-1 to TRBJ2-7; without DNA, the TCRdb call of TRBD1 cannot be checked. The germline CDR1 and CDR2 sequences are SQVTM and ANQGSEA. The CDR3 spans 13 residues.

The V gene is TRBV5-6, the J gene TRBJ2-7; as DNA is missing, the TRBD2 call by TCRdb cannot be tested. This CDR3 has 16 residues. From germline, CDR1 is SGHDT and CDR2 YYEEEE. CDR3 sequence: CASSLVLAGATYEQYF.

This rearrangement joins TRBV20-1 to TRBJ1-5; the D call of TRBD1 rests on TCRdb alone, since no DNA is present to check it. This CDR3 comprises 13 residues. The V gene's germline CDR1 is DFQATT and CDR2 SNEGSKA (reference sequence). The CDR3 protein is CSARRGENQPQHF.